These T cell receptor beta chains were read from a single sample in a study of T cells in Graves' hyperthyroidism and ophthalmopathy. TCRdb reprocessed the multiplex PCR reads with MiXCR, giving one entry per CDR3 protein. The data contain around 250,000 distinct CDR3 sequences, 13% to 15% of them seen just once; the ten biggest clones take up about an eighth. Sequenced: blood. The receptors shown here come from a woman between 40 and 55 years old with Graves' hyperthyroidism that later progressed to Graves' ophthalmopathy. The conserved cysteine and the conserved F or W are not part of the CDR3 here. Each record gives: J gene, clone size, V gene, CDR3 protein. Size tells how often a clone was seen (once, few, many) or the class of an expanded clone, and some rows leave it out.

j_gene: TRBJ2-3
abundance: few
v_gene: TRBV6-1
CDR3aa: ASSDNRGLTSGRTDTQY

j_gene: TRBJ1-5
abundance: few
v_gene: TRBV7-9
CDR3aa: ASSKGEKVPCNQPQH

j_gene: TRBJ1-1
abundance: many
v_gene: TRBV6-1
CDR3aa: ASSDQGGGTEAF

j_gene: TRBJ2-7
abundance: few
v_gene: TRBV28
CDR3aa: ASSFKTSGVYEQY

j_gene: TRBJ2-1
abundance: many
v_gene: TRBV7-9
CDR3aa: ASSLKSGSSYNEQF

j_gene: TRBJ2-2
abundance: many
v_gene: TRBV6-5
CDR3aa: ASSYGPNTGELF

j_gene: TRBJ2-5
abundance: many
v_gene: TRBV28
CDR3aa: ASSRDRGAVETQY

j_gene: TRBJ2-3
abundance: few
v_gene: TRBV4-1
CDR3aa: ASSQLLAGGTDTQY

j_gene: TRBJ1-2
abundance: many
v_gene: TRBV20-1
CDR3aa: SAERTGGYGYT

j_gene: TRBJ2-3
abundance: NA
v_gene: TRBV4-1
CDR3aa: ASSQVGRRLWDTQY

j_gene: TRBJ2-5
abundance: many
v_gene: TRBV28
CDR3aa: ASSLNLGENQETQY

j_gene: TRBJ1-5
abundance: NA
v_gene: TRBV6-1
CDR3aa: ASSVQGGGNQPQH

j_gene: TRBJ2-1
abundance: NA
v_gene: TRBV28
CDR3aa: ASSSTSGRSEQF

j_gene: TRBJ2-3
abundance: many
v_gene: TRBV20-1
CDR3aa: SAIRLGVTDTQY

j_gene: TRBJ2-7
abundance: many
v_gene: TRBV28
CDR3aa: ASSLTGTGYEQY

j_gene: TRBJ1-1
abundance: few
v_gene: TRBV29-1
CDR3aa: SVSDTGVAF

j_gene: TRBJ1-3
abundance: few
v_gene: TRBV20-1
CDR3aa: SAQWDSGNTIY

j_gene: TRBJ2-3
abundance: NA
v_gene: TRBV20-1
CDR3aa: SARDYVAIFTDTQY

j_gene: TRBJ2-5
abundance: NA
v_gene: TRBV15
CDR3aa: ATSRDKGSQETQY

j_gene: TRBJ2-2
abundance: many
v_gene: TRBV4-1
CDR3aa: ASSHLIAGVTGELF

j_gene: TRBJ2-1
abundance: NA
v_gene: TRBV18
CDR3aa: ASWSQGASYNEQF

j_gene: TRBJ2-1
abundance: few
v_gene: TRBV20-1
CDR3aa: SASNKPPGQPQF

j_gene: TRBJ2-7
abundance: many
v_gene: TRBV2
CDR3aa: ASSETDRSIEQY

j_gene: TRBJ1-6
abundance: many
v_gene: TRBV14
CDR3aa: ASSQGQDNSPLH

j_gene: TRBJ2-1
abundance: many
v_gene: TRBV2
CDR3aa: ARGGLPRVDEQF

j_gene: TRBJ1-5
abundance: many
v_gene: TRBV5-6
CDR3aa: ASSLAGGEHSNQPQH

j_gene: TRBJ2-5
abundance: many
v_gene: TRBV28
CDR3aa: ASSLTGGFVIQETQY

j_gene: TRBJ2-3
abundance: many
v_gene: TRBV7-9
CDR3aa: ASSSLRGGSKDTDTQY

j_gene: TRBJ2-3
abundance: many
v_gene: TRBV13
CDR3aa: ASSTRGGSTDTQY

j_gene: TRBJ2-2
abundance: many
v_gene: TRBV7-9
CDR3aa: ASGDSLFANTGELF

j_gene: TRBJ2-1
abundance: many
v_gene: TRBV6-5
CDR3aa: ASSYLAGGNYNEQF

j_gene: TRBJ2-1
abundance: many
v_gene: TRBV2
CDR3aa: ASSGTSGRFNEQF

j_gene: TRBJ2-1
abundance: many
v_gene: TRBV12-3/TRBV12-4
CDR3aa: ASRVGRRSYNEQF

j_gene: TRBJ2-4
abundance: few
v_gene: TRBV15
CDR3aa: ATSREDAARGNIQY

j_gene: TRBJ2-3
abundance: few
v_gene: TRBV7-9
CDR3aa: ASSLQREGSTDTQY